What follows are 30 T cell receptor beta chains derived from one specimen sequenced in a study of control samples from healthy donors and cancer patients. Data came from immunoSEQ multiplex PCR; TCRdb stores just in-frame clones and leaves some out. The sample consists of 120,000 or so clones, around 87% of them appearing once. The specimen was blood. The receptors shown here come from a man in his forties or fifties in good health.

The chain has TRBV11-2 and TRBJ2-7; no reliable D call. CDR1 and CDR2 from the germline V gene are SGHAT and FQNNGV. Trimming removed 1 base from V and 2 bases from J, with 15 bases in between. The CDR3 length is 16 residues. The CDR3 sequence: CASSLVPPRVAYEQYF. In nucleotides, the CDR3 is TGTGCCAGCAGCTTAGTGCCCCCAAGGGTAGCCTACGAGCAGTACTTC.

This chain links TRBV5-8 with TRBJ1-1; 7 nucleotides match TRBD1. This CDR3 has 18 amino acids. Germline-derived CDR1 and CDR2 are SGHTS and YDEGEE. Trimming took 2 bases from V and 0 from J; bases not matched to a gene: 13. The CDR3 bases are TGTGCCAGCAGCTTTGCCGAGACAGGGTTTTCGCTGAACACTGAAGCTTTCTTT. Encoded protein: CASSFAETGFSLNTEAFF.

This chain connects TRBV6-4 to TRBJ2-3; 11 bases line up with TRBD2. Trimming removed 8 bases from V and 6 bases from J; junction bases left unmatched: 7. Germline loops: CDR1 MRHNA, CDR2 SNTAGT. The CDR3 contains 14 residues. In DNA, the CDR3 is TGTGCCAGCTCTATAGCGGGGGGGCCCGATACGCAGTATTTT. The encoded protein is CASSIAGGPDTQYF.

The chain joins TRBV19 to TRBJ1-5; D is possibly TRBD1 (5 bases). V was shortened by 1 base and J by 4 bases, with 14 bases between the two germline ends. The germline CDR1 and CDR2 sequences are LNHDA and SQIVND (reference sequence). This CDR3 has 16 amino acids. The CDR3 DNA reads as TGTGCCAGTAGTATAGGGAGGGGAAGGTGGAATCAGCCCCAGCATTTT. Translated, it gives CASSIGRGRWNQPQHF. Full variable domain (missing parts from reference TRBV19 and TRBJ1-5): DGGITQSPKYLFRKEGQNVTLSCEQNLNHDAMYWYRQDPGQGLRLIYYSQIVNDFQKGDIAEGYSVSREKKESFPLTVTSAQKNPTAFYLCASSIGRGRWNQPQHFGDGTRLSIL.

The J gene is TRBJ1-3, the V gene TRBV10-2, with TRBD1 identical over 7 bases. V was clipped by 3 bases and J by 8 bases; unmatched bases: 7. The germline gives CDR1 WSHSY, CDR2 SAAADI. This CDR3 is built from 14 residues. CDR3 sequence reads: CASSDNGQVDTIYF. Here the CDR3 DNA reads TGCGCCAGCAGTGATAACGGACAGGTCGACACCATATATTTT.

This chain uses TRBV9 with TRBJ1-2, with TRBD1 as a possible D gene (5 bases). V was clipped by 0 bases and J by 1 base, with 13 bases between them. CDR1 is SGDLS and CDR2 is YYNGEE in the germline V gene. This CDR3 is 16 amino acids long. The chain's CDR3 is CASSVVIGAINYGYTF. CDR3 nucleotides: TGTGCCAGCAGCGTAGTGATAGGGGCGATTAACTATGGCTACACCTTC.

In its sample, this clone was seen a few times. The CDR3, as DNA: TGTGCCAGCAGCGCCGGGACTGATGCCTACGAGCAGTACTTC. Translating gives CASSAGTDAYEQYF. This chain joins TRBV7-9 and TRBJ2-7; D may be TRBD2 (6 bases). The CDR3 is 14 amino acids. Trimming took off 5 bases at V and 2 bases at J, with 13 bases between the two ends. Per the germline V gene, CDR1 is SEHNR and CDR2 is FQNEAQ (reference sequence).

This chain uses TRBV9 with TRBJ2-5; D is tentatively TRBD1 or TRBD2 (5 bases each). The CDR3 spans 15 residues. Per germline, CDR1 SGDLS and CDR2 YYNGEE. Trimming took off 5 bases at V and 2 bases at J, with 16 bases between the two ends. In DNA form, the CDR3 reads TGTGCCAGCAGTTGGGGGAAGGGGCCACAAGAGACCCAGTACTTC. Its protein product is CASSWGKGPQETQYF.

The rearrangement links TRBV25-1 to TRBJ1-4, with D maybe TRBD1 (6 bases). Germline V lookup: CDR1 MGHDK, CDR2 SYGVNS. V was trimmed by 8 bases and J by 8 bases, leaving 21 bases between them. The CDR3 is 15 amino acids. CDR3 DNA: TGTGCCAGCGGGGCTTTAACAGGGAGGAGCGAAAAACTGTTTTTT. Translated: CASGALTGRSEKLFF.

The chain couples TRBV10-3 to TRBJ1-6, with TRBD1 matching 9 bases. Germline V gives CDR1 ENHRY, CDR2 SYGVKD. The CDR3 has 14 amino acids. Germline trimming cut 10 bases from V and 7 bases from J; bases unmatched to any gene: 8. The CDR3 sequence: CATKQGAGNSPLHF. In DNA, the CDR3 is TGTGCCACGAAACAGGGGGCTGGGAATTCACCCCTCCACTTT.

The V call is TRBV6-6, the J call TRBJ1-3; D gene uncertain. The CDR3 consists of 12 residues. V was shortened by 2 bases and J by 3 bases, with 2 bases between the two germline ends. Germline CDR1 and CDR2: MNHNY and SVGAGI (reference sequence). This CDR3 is CASSYGGNTIYF. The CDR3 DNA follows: TGTGCCAGCAGTTACGGTGGAAACACCATATATTTT.

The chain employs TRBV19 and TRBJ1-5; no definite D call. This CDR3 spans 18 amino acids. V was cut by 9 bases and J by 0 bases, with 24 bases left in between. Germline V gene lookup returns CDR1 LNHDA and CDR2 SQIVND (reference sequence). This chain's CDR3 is CASPPPGNPEYSNQPQHF. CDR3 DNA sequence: TGTGCCAGCCCCCCCCCAGGAAACCCTGAATATAGCAATCAGCCCCAGCATTTT.

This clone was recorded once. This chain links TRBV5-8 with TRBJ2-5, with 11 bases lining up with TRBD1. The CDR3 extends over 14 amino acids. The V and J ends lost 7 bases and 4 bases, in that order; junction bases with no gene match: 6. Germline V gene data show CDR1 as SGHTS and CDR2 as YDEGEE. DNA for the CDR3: TGTGCCAGCGGACAGGGGGCAGCCGTAGAGACCCAGTACTTC. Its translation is CASGQGAAVETQYF.

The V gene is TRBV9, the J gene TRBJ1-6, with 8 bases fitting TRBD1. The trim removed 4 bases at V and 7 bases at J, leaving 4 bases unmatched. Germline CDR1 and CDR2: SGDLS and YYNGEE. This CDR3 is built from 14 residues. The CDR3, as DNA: TGTGCCAGCAGCAGCGGGACAGGCAATTCACCCCTCCACTTT. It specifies CASSSGTGNSPLHF.

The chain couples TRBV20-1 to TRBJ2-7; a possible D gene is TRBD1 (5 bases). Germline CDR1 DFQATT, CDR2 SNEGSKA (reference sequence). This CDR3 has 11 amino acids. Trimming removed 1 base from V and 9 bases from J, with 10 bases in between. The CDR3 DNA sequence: TGCAGTGCTAGAGTTTCCCAGGGGCAGTACTTC. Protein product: CSARVSQGQYF.

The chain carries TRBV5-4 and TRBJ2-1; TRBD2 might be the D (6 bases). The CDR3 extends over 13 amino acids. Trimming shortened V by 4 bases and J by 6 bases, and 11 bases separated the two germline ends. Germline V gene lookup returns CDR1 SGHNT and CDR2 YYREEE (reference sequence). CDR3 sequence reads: CASSPQAGNEQFF. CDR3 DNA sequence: TGTGCCAGCAGCCCACAAGCGGGCAATGAGCAGTTCTTC.

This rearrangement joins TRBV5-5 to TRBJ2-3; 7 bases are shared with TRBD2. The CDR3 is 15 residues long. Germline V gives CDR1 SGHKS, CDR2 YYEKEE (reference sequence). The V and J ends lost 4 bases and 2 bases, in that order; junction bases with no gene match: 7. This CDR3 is CASSRTWDYTDTQYF. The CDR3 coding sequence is TGTGCCAGCAGCCGGACCTGGGACTACACAGATACGCAGTATTTT.

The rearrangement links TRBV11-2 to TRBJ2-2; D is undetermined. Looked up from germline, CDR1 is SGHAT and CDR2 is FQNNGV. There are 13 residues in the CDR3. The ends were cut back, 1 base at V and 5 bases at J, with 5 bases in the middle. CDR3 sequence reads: CASSLVVTGELFF. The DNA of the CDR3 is TGTGCCAGCAGCTTAGTAGTAACCGGGGAGCTGTTTTTT.

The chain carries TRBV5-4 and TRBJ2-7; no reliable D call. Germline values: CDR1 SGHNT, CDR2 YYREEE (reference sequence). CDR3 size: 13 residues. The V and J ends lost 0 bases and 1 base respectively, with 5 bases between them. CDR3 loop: CASSLGRSYEQYF. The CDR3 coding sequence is TGTGCCAGCAGCTTGGGACGGTCCTACGAGCAGTACTTC.

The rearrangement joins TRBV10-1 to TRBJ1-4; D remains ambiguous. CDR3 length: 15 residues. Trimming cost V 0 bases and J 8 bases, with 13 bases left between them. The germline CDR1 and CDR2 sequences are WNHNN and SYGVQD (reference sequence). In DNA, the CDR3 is TGCGCCAGCAGTGAGTCCTTGGCGATCCGGGAAAAACTGTTTTTT. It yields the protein CASSESLAIREKLFF.

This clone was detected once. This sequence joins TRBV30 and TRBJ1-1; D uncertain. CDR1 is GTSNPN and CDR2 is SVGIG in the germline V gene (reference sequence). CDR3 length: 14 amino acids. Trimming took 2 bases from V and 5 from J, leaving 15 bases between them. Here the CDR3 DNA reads TGTGCCTGGAGTACCCTGGGAGATTGGACTGAAGCTTTCTTT. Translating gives CAWSTLGDWTEAFF.

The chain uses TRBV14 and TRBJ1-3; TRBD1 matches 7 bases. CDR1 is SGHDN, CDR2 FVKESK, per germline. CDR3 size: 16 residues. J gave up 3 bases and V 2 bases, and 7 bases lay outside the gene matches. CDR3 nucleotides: TGTGCCAGCAGCCAACAACGGACAGGCGGTGGAAACACCATATATTTT. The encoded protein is CASSQQRTGGGNTIYF.

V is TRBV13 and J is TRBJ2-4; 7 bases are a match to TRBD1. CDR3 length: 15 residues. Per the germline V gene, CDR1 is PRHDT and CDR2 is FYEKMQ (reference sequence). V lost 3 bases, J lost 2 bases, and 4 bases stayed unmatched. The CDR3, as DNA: TGTGCCAGCAGCTTCCGGGACAGCACCAAAAACATTCAGTACTTC. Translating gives CASSFRDSTKNIQYF. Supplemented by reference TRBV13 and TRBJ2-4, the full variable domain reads AAGVIQSPRHLIKEKRETATLKCYPIPRHDTVYWYQQGPGQDPQFLISFYEKMQSDKGSIPDRFSAQQFSDYHSELNMSSLELGDSALYFCASSFRDSTKNIQYFGAGTRLSVL.

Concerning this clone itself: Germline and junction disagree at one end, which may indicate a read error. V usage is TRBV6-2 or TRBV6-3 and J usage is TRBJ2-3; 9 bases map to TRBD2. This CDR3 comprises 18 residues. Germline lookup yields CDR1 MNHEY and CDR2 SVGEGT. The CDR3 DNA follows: TGTGCCACCAGTTATTTGGGCGGGGGGGCCTTGGGCACAGATACGCAGTATTTT. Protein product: CATSYLGGGALGTDTQYF.

In nucleotides, the CDR3 is TGTGCCAGCAGCCCCGGCACAGGAAACACCATATATTTT. This gives the protein CASSPGTGNTIYF. The chain links TRBV7-9 to TRBJ1-3; no clear D gene. The germline gives CDR1 SEHNR, CDR2 FQNEAQ (reference sequence). This CDR3 comprises 13 residues. Trimming shortened V by 5 bases and J by 4 bases, and 9 bases separated the two germline ends.

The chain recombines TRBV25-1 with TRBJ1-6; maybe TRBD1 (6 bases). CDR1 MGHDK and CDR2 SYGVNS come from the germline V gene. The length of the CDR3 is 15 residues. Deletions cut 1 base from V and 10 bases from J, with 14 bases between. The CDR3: CASSESAGARSPLHF. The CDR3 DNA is TGTGCCAGCAGTGAATCTGCAGGGGCAAGGTCACCCCTCCACTTT.

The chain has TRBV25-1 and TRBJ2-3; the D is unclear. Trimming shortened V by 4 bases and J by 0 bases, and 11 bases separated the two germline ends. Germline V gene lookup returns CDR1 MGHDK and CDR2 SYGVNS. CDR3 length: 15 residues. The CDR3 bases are TGTGCCAGCAGTGGTTCCCCTACTAGCACAGATACGCAGTATTTT. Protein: CASSGSPTSTDTQYF.

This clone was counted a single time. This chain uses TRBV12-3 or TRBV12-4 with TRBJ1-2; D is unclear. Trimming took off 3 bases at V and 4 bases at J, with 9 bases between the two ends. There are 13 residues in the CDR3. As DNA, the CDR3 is TGTGCCAGCAGTTTGGCCCGGGCCTATGGCTACACCTTC. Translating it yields CASSLARAYGYTF.

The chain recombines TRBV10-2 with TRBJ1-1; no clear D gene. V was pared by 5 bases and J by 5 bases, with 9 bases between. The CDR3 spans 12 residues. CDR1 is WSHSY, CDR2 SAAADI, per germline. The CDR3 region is CASSLGKTEAFF. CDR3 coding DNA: TGCGCCAGCAGTCTAGGAAAAACTGAAGCTTTCTTT.

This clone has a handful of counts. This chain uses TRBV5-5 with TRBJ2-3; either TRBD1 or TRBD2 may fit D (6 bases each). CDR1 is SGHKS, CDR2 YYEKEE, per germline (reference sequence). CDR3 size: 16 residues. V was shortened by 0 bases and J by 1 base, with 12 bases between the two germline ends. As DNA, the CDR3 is TGTGCCAGCAGCTTGGCCTGGGGGGCAGGCACAGATACGCAGTATTTT. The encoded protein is CASSLAWGAGTDTQYF. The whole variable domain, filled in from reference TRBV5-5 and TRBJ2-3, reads DAGVTQSPTHLIKTRGQQVTLRCSPISGHKSVSWYQQVLGQGPQFIFQYYEKEERGRGNFPDRFSARQFPNYSSELNVNALLLGDSALYLCASSLAWGAGTDTQYFGPGTRLTVL.